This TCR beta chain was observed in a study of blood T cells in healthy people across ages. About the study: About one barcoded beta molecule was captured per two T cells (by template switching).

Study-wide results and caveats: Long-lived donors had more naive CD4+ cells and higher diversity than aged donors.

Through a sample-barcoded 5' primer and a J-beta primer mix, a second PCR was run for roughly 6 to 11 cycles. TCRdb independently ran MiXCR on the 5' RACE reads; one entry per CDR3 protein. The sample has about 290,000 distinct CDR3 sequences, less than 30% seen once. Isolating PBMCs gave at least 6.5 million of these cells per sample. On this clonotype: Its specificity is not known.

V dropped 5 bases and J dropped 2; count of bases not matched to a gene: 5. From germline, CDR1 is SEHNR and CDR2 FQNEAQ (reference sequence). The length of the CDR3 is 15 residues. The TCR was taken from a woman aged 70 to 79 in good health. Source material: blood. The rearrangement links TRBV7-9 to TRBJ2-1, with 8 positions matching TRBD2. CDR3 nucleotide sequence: TGTGCCAGCAGCCAAACGGGGGGGACCTACAATGAGCAGTTCTTC. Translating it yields CASSQTGGTYNEQFF.